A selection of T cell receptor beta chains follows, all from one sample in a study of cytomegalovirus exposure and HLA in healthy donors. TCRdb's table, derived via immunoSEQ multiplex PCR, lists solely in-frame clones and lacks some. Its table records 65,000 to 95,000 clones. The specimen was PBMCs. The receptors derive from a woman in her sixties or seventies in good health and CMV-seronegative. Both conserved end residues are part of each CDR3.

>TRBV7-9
CASSLVQGLYEQYF
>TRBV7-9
CASSGQGFGNQPQHF
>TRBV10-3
CAISDGDLTYNEQFF
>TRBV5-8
CASSLSHEQYF
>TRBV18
CASSPILADNNEQFF
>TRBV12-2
CASRLVTGVEQYF
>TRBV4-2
CASSQDLRPLVNDEQFF
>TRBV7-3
CASSLTSIWETEAFF
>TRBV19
CASSPSGGLAGDHNEQFF
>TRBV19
CASSRVPNYGYTF
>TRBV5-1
CASSLASGSMYEQYF
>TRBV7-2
CASSSINLNYGYTF
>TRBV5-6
CASSRREWVEAFF
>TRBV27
CASSLGPSWDTGELFF
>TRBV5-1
CASSSGLAQGTDTQYF
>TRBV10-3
CAISSAPGGAGDTEAFF
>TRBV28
CASSLTHHAGGNTIYF
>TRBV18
CASSPPSGEQYF
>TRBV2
CASSERVGVNTEAFF
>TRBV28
CASSQSPGEAFF
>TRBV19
CASVSLNTEAFF
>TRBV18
CASSPTAGGPLADEQYF
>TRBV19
CASTVRYSNQPQHF
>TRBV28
CASSKTGTGAGAGEQYF